The next 20 T cell receptor beta chains were all read from a single sample in a study of tissue T cells after allogeneic stem cell transplantation. Profiling relied on immunoSEQ multiplex PCR, and the TCRdb table lists in-frame clones only, not all of them. The table shows 1,500 to 2,000 clones, with about 52% occurring only once. Documented time point: mouse harvest day 14 after allogeneic transplant. Each mouse received 10^7 T-cell-depleted marrow cells plus 10^6 splenic CD5+ T cells by tail vein. The sequencing input was gut tissue. All receptors derive from a female BALB/c mouse given C57BL/6 T cells with graft-versus-host disease after an allogeneic hematopoietic cell transplant.

This clone was picked up a small number of times. Gene names and germline refer to mouse. CDR3: CASSLSGGAYEQYF. The part of the CDR3 DNA that was read is TGTGCCAGCAGTCTGTCTGGGGGCGCCTATGAACAGTAC. V gene TRBV26 combines with J gene TRBJ2-7; D assignment may be TRBD1 or TRBD2 (6 bases each). The observed sequence ends 1 residue before the CDR3 terminus, with the missing tail filled in from the germline J gene. The V gene's germline CDR1 is KGHPV and CDR2 FQNQEV (reference sequence). With 0 bases removed from V and 2 bases from J, the gap between germline ends came to 8 bases. This CDR3 contains 14 residues.

This clone has only a few counts. Mouse germline and gene names are used. The read terminates 1 residue ahead of where the CDR3 ends, so the germline J gene completes it. The chain recombines TRBV19 with TRBJ2-7; 12 bases match TRBD2. V lost 5 bases to trimming and J lost 6 bases; unmatched junction nucleotides: 6. Germline V gives CDR1 FNHDT, CDR2 SITEND (reference sequence). CDR3 length: 14 residues. CDR3 DNA, as far as it was read: TGTGCCAGCAGGTCGGGACTGGGGGGTCGTGAACAGTAC. It encodes CASRSGLGGREQY. The whole CDR3 protein is CASRSGLGGREQYF.

About this clone: These gene names are mouse names. The read ends 1 residue shy of where the CDR3 ends; the end is completed using the germline J gene. The chain has TRBV12-1 and TRBJ2-5, with TRBD2 matching 14 bases. Germline-derived CDR1 and CDR2 are SGHSN and HYEKVE. V gave up 4 bases and J gave up 5 bases; unmatched junction bases: 13. This CDR3 spans 18 amino acids. The part of the CDR3 DNA that was read is TGTGCCAGCTCACTACTACCGGGACTGGGGGGGCGAGGAGACACCCAGTAC. Encoded protein: CASSLLPGLGGRGDTQY. The complete CDR3 protein is CASSLLPGLGGRGDTQYF.

Regarding this clone: Germline and genes here are mouse. The CDR3 end lies 1 residue beyond the end of the read and is filled in from the germline J gene. The rearrangement joins TRBV19 to TRBJ2-7; TRBD2 might be the D (6 bases). CDR1 and CDR2 from the germline V gene are FNHDT and SITEND (reference sequence). The CDR3 has 14 residues. With 3 bases removed from V and 4 bases from J, the gap between germline ends came to 14 bases. The CDR3 bases that were read are TGTGCCAGCAGTACCCGGCTTGGGGGATATGAACAGTAC. Translation gives CASSTRLGGYEQY. The full-length CDR3 reads as CASSTRLGGYEQYF.

Notes on this clone: Gene labels here are mouse ones. The observed sequence ends 1 residue before the CDR3 terminus, with the missing tail filled in from the germline J gene. The chain couples TRBV23 to TRBJ2-4; no DNA check was done on the table's D call, TRBD2. Germline loops: CDR1 KGHTA, CDR2 FQNQQP. The CDR3 is 13 residues long. The CDR3 DNA, read in part, is TGCTCCAGCAGCCGACTGGGGCAAAACACCTTGTAC. Its translation: CSSSRLGQNTLY. The entire CDR3 protein reads CSSSRLGQNTLYF.

A few counts support this clone. The gene symbols are mouse symbols. The read ends 1 residue early relative to the CDR3; the germline J gene fills the gap. This chain connects TRBV3 to TRBJ2-7; the match to TRBD2 covers 12 bases. V shed 8 bases and J 3 bases; nucleotides not matched to a gene: 2. Per the germline V gene, CDR1 is SNHLY and CDR2 is FYNGKV (reference sequence). This CDR3 has 13 residues. CDR3 bases read: TGTGCCAGCCGACTGGGGGGGCGCTATGAACAGTAC. It yields the protein CASRLGGRYEQY. The full CDR3 sequence reads CASRLGGRYEQYF.

Remarks on this clone: Gene labels here are mouse ones. CDR3 sequence: CSSSQRDRGRDTQYF. Incomplete CDR3 DNA: TGCTCCAGCAGTCAAAGGGACAGGGGGCGAGACACCCAGTAC. The V call is TRBV23, the J call TRBJ2-5; the D call of TRBD1 is as the table states it, not checked on the DNA. The read ends 1 residue early relative to the CDR3; the germline J gene fills the gap. The CDR3 loop spans 15 amino acids. Germline CDR1 reads KGHTA; CDR2 reads FQNQQP.

As regards this clone: Here the gene names and germline are mouse. The sequenced part of the CDR3 DNA is TGTGCCAGCAGTTTCACTTTCGACACCCAGTAC. Translating gives CASSFTFDTQY. Given in full, the CDR3 is CASSFTFDTQYF. J is TRBJ2-5 and V is TRBV14; D gene uncertain. The read gets to within 1 residue of the CDR3 end, and the germline J gene fills in the rest. Trimming took off 1 base at V and 6 bases at J, with 6 bases between the two ends. The CDR3 is 12 residues long. Germline V gives CDR1 SGHDT, CDR2 FRDEAV.

Of note for this clone: These gene names are mouse names. The CDR3 is cut off 1 residue early in the read; its end comes from the germline J gene. The rearrangement joins TRBV26 to TRBJ2-5; 7 bases line up with TRBD2. The V gene's germline CDR1 is KGHPV and CDR2 FQNQEV (reference sequence). The CDR3 covers 16 residues. The ends lost 1 base at V and 0 bases at J; junction bases unmatched: 4. The DNA read from the CDR3 is TGTGCCAGCAGTCTGTGGCTGGGGGTGAACCAAGACACCCAGTAC. As protein: CASSLWLGVNQDTQY. The full CDR3 protein is CASSLWLGVNQDTQYF. Full variable domain (rest looked up from reference TRBV26 and TRBJ2-5): NSKVIQTPRYLVKGQGQKAKMRCIPEKGHPVVFWYQQNKNNEFKFLINFQNQEVLQQIDMTEKRFSAECPSNSPCSLEIQSSEAGDSALYLCASSLWLGVNQDTQYFGPGTRLLVL.

This clone came up once. The listed genes are named as in mouse. The read ends 1 residue before the CDR3 terminus; that terminus is restored from the germline J gene. The V call is TRBV13-2, the J call TRBJ2-7; 8 nucleotides agree with TRBD1. The CDR3 runs 14 residues. The junction had 2 bases not matched to a gene; V was cut back by 0 bases and J by 3 bases. CDR1 and CDR2 from the germline V gene are NNHNN and SYGAGS (reference sequence). Here the CDR3 reads CASGDAQGGYEQYF. The part of the CDR3 DNA that was read is TGTGCCAGCGGTGATGCACAGGGGGGCTATGAACAGTAC.

The table lists this clone with a few counts. Mouse gene names and germline throughout. The read ends 1 residue before the CDR3 terminus; that terminus is restored from the germline J gene. The chain employs TRBV13-2 and TRBJ1-2; no firm D call. Trimming pared 5 bases from V and 1 base from J, leaving 6 bases between. The germline gives CDR1 NNHNN, CDR2 SYGAGS (reference sequence). The CDR3 consists of 12 residues. The CDR3 bases that were read are TGTGCCAGCGGGTCAGGAAACTCCGACTACACC. It yields the protein CASGSGNSDYT. The whole CDR3 sequence is CASGSGNSDYTF.

This clone was recorded a few times. Gene names denote mouse genes. The CDR3 end lies 1 residue beyond the end of the read and is filled in from the germline J gene. The chain has TRBV23 and TRBJ2-7; no check of the table's D call, TRBD1, against the DNA was made. The CDR3 sequence is 15 residues long. Germline V gene data show CDR1 as KGHTA and CDR2 as FQNQQP. The CDR3 DNA, read in part, is TGCTCCAGCAGTCAAGAGGGACAGAGCTCCTATGAACAGTAC. Translating gives CSSSQEGQSSYEQY. The whole CDR3 protein is CSSSQEGQSSYEQYF.

A remark on this clone: Mouse gene names and germline throughout. Sequencing ends 1 residue short of the CDR3 end; the germline J gene provides the rest. This rearrangement joins TRBV26 to TRBJ2-3; 7 bases line up with TRBD2. Per germline, CDR1 KGHPV and CDR2 FQNQEV (reference sequence). The V segment lost 4 bases and the J segment 0 bases; nucleotides outside the gene matches: 7. This CDR3 is built from 16 residues. The CDR3 region is CASSQSWGSSAETLYF. The CDR3 DNA, read in part, is TGTGCCAGCAGTCAGAGCTGGGGGTCTAGTGCAGAAACGCTGTAT.

A note on this clone: The genes and germline here are from mouse. The sequence runs out 1 residue before the end of the CDR3; the remainder is reconstructed from the germline J gene. The chain joins TRBV3 to TRBJ2-7, with TRBD2 matching over 11 bases. The ends lost 3 bases at V and 4 bases at J; junction bases unmatched: 2. The CDR3 runs to 14 residues. Germline lookup yields CDR1 SNHLY and CDR2 FYNGKV (reference sequence). CDR3 DNA, as far as it was read: TGTGCCAGCAGCTTGGGGACTGGGGGATATGAACAGTAC. Protein product: CASSLGTGGYEQY. The full-length CDR3 reads as CASSLGTGGYEQYF. The full variable domain, rest sourced from reference TRBV3 and TRBJ2-7, is GPKVLQIPSHQIIDMGQMVTLNCDPVSNHLYFYWYKQILGQQMEFLVNFYNGKVMEKSKLFKDQFSVERPDGSYFTLKIQPTALEDSAVYFCASSLGTGGYEQYFGPGTRLTVL.

Worth noting for this clone: Mouse gene names and germline throughout. Incomplete CDR3 DNA: TGTGCCAGCAGCCAGGGGGCCTCCGACTACACC. Protein sequence: CASSQGASDYT. The full CDR3 is CASSQGASDYTF. The J gene is TRBJ1-2, the V gene TRBV13-3, with TRBD1 matching over 8 bases. The read ends 1 residue before the CDR3 terminus; that terminus is restored from the germline J gene. J gave up 4 bases and V 5 bases, and 1 base lay outside the gene matches. CDR1 and CDR2 from the germline V gene are NNHDY and SYVADS. The CDR3 has 12 amino acids.

Concerning this clone: Here the gene names and germline are mouse. The CDR3 goes on 1 residue after the read ends, and that part is filled in from the germline J gene. V and J are TRBV15 and TRBJ1-6; 7 positions agree with TRBD1. TRBJ1-6 is labeled an ORF, and its function is uncertain. The germline V gene encodes CDR1 SGHND and CDR2 FRSKSL. The CDR3 has 13 amino acids. Trimming removed 1 base from V and 10 bases from J; junction bases left unmatched: 1. The CDR3 loop is CASSLDRGSPLYF. The covered CDR3 bases are TGTGCCAGCAGTTTAGACAGGGGATCGCCCCTCTAC.

Details on this clone: Gene names refer to mouse genes. The read ends 1 residue shy of where the CDR3 ends; the end is completed using the germline J gene. The chain has TRBV14 and TRBJ2-7; TRBD2 aligns across 8 bases. CDR1 and CDR2 (germline): SGHDT, FRDEAV. V gave up 4 bases and J gave up 2 bases; unmatched junction bases: 2. CDR3 size: 13 residues. The part of the CDR3 DNA that was read is TGTGCCAGCAGTCTGGGGGGCCCCTATGAACAGTAC. Its protein is CASSLGGPYEQY. The full CDR3 reads CASSLGGPYEQYF.

Relative to its sample, this clone is large. Gene names are the mouse ones. CDR3 DNA, as far as it was read: TGTGCCAGCAGTCTGCGGCAGAATGCAAACTCCGACTACACC. It is translated as CASSLRQNANSDYT. The whole CDR3 protein reads CASSLRQNANSDYTF. The chain combines TRBV26 with TRBJ1-2; no reliable D call. The CDR3 end lies 1 residue beyond the end of the read and is filled in from the germline J gene. The CDR3 sequence is 15 residues long. The V end lost 2 bases, the J end lost 0 bases, and 10 bases lay between the germline ends. Germline CDR1 is KGHPV and CDR2 is FQNQEV (reference sequence).

This clone was recorded a few times. Genes here carry mouse names. The read falls 1 residue short of the CDR3 end, and the missing part is taken from the germline J gene. The chain links TRBV26 to TRBJ2-5, with TRBD1 as a possible D gene (6 bases). The CDR3 length is 13 residues. Trimming removed 6 bases at V and 2 bases at J, with 9 bases between. In germline, CDR1 is KGHPV, CDR2 FQNQEV (reference sequence). The CDR3 DNA, read in part, is TGTGCCAGCAGCGGGACAAGCCAAGACACCCAGTAC. It translates to CASSGTSQDTQY. The CDR3, in full, reads CASSGTSQDTQYF.

This clone has only a few counts. Gene labels here are mouse ones. The read gets to within 1 residue of the CDR3 end, and the germline J gene fills in the rest. The gene calls are TRBV26 and TRBJ2-1, with a weak D call TRBD1 (6 bases). Germline loops: CDR1 KGHPV, CDR2 FQNQEV (reference sequence). This CDR3 region has 12 residues. Deletions cut 6 bases from V and 4 bases from J, with 7 bases between. The sequenced CDR3 bases are TGTGCCAGCAGGGACAGTTATGCTGAGCAGTTC. This codes for CASRDSYAEQF. The complete CDR3 sequence is CASRDSYAEQFF.